These 3 T cell receptor gamma chains were all obtained from the same sample, sequenced in a study of gamma-delta T cells after stem cell transplantation. TCRdb redid the clone calls on the RT-PCR reads with CATT. The sample yields about 690 gamma-chain clones, about a tenth seen once. Sequenced sample: gamma-delta T cells. Source of these receptors: a human donor. It is not recorded whose cells these are; they may come from a transplant donor.

The chain joins TRGV9 to TRGJP. V gave up 4 bases and J gave up 7 bases; unmatched junction bases: 7. This CDR3 region has 16 residues. CDR1 and CDR2 from the germline V gene are GITISATS and ISYDGTV (reference sequence). CDR3 sequence reads: CALWETTELGKKIKVF. CDR3 bases: TGTGCCTTGTGGGAAACAACGGAGTTGGGCAAAAAAATCAAGGTATTT.

This clone is deemed large. The identical CDR3 is also encoded by other nucleotide sequences in the sample. This chain joins TRGV9 and TRGJP. CDR1 and CDR2 (germline): GITISATS, ISYDGTV (reference sequence). This CDR3 is 16 amino acids long. V dropped 0 bases and J dropped 7; count of bases not matched to a gene: 3. The CDR3 coding sequence is TGTGCCTTGTGGGAGGTGAGGGAGTTGGGCAAAAAAATCAAGGTATTT. It specifies CALWEVRELGKKIKVF.

This rearrangement joins TRGV9 to TRGJP. Looked up from germline, CDR1 is GITISATS and CDR2 is ISYDGTV (reference sequence). The CDR3 has 19 residues. V lost 2 bases to trimming and J lost 4 bases; unmatched junction nucleotides: 11. The CDR3 nucleotides read TGTGCCTTGTGGGAGGCGATAACGTTACAAGAGTTGGGCAAAAAAATCAAGGTATTT. Protein sequence: CALWEAITLQELGKKIKVF.